Sequencing of this T cell receptor (beta chain) was carried out in a study of T cell responses to AZD1222 COVID-19 vaccine (TCRdb year 2021). General notes on the study: Because spike-specific TCR depth and breadth did not differ between the two schedules, AZD1222 recipients who got a second dose at roughly 4 weeks were pooled with those who got a second dose at roughly 12 weeks. TCR sequencing covered roughly 230 trial participants: about 210 given two doses of AZD1222 and around 25 given two doses of MenACWY control vaccine. Trial participants were enrolled into age subgroups of 18-55, 56-69 and 70-plus years, which contained 148, 28 and 57 TCR-sequenced participants, respectively. Overall results and qualifications from the work: After two AZD1222 doses, both the breadth and the depth of spike-specific TCRs were significantly higher than at day 0 and than in MenACWY recipients. The whole spike protein was spanned by vaccine-associated CD4 TCRs, and dominant responses were seen in regions 160-218 and 743-854. Because no samples from the day 14 peak response were available, repertoires could be characterized only after the peak T cell response. Conclusions about previously exposed vaccinees are limited, since just a handful of AZD1222 recipients were seropositive for SARS-CoV-2 at baseline. Reportedly, almost half of the unique spike-specific TCRs recognized epitopes lying outside the regions that are mutated in the B.1.351 and B.1.1.7 variants. Participants were mostly white British, with more females than males. The authors suggested clonal diversity may have been underestimated. The 56-69-year group was small, and its depth increase did not reach significance, likely because of low power.

With respect to this clone: Its antigen is still unknown. Within one base of it there is no much larger clone, and no base qualities were kept.

The CDR3 regions of human TCRbeta chains were subjected to immunosequencing. The source study handled its data this way. Repertoire TCRs were matched against a reference library of SARS-CoV-2-specific TCRs generated with the MIRA antigen-specificity platform. Breadth was defined as the fraction of unique TCRs that were SARS-CoV-2-associated. Depth was defined as the fraction of total T cells that were SARS-CoV-2-associated. Each spike-specific TCR was assigned to its reactive spike region and to a CD4 or CD8 class using the MIRA data. Log10-transformed breadth and depth values were compared by one-way ANOVA with Sidak's multiple comparisons tests. Sourced from immuneACCESS, this table was stored by TCRdb with only in-frame sequences that have V and J called. A share of the clones is absent; for the studies checked, an unresolved V gene accounts for under half, and the remainder has no known explanation. For V, J and clone size, that table is used; D and trimming come from the DNA. The sample table lists tens of thousands of clones, almost 90% of them with a count of one. Clones ranked in the top ten supply about 8.4% of the sample.

This sample's time point label indicates: baseline before first vaccination. Vaccinee samples came from UK trials COV001 and COV002, including a single-blind randomized controlled phase 2/3 trial of AZD1222 (ChAdOx1 nCoV-19) in healthy adults. For TCRbeta chain sequencing, PBMC samples were collected from trial participants at day 0 and at day 28 after the second dose. This specimen consisted of peripheral blood, obtained on day 0 of AZD1222 vaccination. The source is an adult in good health.

The CDR3 sequence is CASSFKSLAFF. DNA sequence: TGTGCCAGCAGTTTTAAGTCTCTGGCTTTCTTT. This chain joins TRBV28 to TRBJ1-1; no D gene call is confident. Counted from cysteine to phenylalanine, this CDR3 has 11 amino acids. Only the CDR3 part of the read is kept: 33 bases, read in frame from the first base. Trimming costs V 3 bases and J 11 bases, and their ends lie 10 bases apart. Reading the germline V gene gives CDR1 MDHEN and CDR2 SYDVKM.